Listed below are T cell receptor beta chains from one sample, sequenced in a study of tumor and adjacent non-tumor tissue in lung cancer. MiXCR, applied by TCRdb to the multiplex PCR reads, yields one record per CDR3 protein. This table has about 110,000 distinct CDR3 sequences, around 57% appearing once. Sequencing used distant non-tumor lung tissue. These receptors all come from a man between 60 and 75 years old with non-small cell lung cancer. Each CDR3 is given with its conserved first and last residue. The D gene is left open where the match is weak. Size values are once, few and many counts, or a class for expanded clones, and some rows have none.

d_call: NA
j_call: TRBJ2-7
v_call: TRBV11-1
clone_size: NA
cdr3_nt: TGTGTCAGCAGCTTAGAGGGGACCTTCTCCGAGCAGCAGTTC
cdr3_aa: CVSSLEGTFSEQQF

d_call: NA
j_call: TRBJ2-1
v_call: TRBV3-1
clone_size: NA
cdr3_nt: TGTGCCAGCAGCCCCTTTCTGTCGGTCAATGAGCAGTTCTTC
cdr3_aa: CASSPFLSVNEQFF

d_call: NA
j_call: TRBJ2-5
v_call: TRBV4-1
clone_size: many
cdr3_nt: TGCGCCAGCAGCCAAGATGGAGCAACGGGTGAGACCCAGTACTTC
cdr3_aa: CASSQDGATGETQYF

d_call: NA
j_call: TRBJ1-1
v_call: TRBV6-5
clone_size: NA
cdr3_nt: TGTGCCATCAGCAAGCAGGGACAAATGAACAGTGAAGCTTTCTTT
cdr3_aa: CAISKQGQMNSEAFF

d_call: NA
j_call: TRBJ2-2
v_call: TRBV4-3
clone_size: many
cdr3_nt: TGCGCCAGCAGCCAAGATTATTTAGGACAACGTGATTCCGGGGAGCTGTTTTTT
cdr3_aa: CASSQDYLGQRDSGELFF

d_call: NA
j_call: TRBJ2-1
v_call: TRBV14
clone_size: NA
cdr3_nt: TGTGCCAGCAGCTATAGTCAAGTCTACAATGAGCAGTCCTTC
cdr3_aa: CASSYSQVYNEQSF

d_call: TRBD2
j_call: TRBJ2-3
v_call: TRBV29-1
clone_size: few
cdr3_nt: TGCAGTGGCGGGAGCGTAGCGGATACGCAGTATTTT
cdr3_aa: CSGGSVADTQYF

d_call: NA
j_call: TRBJ2-7
v_call: TRBV28
clone_size: NA
cdr3_nt: TGTGCCAGCAGTTTCGGAGGGGCATCCTGCGAGCAGTACTTC
cdr3_aa: CASSFGGASCEQYF

d_call: NA
j_call: TRBJ1-5
v_call: TRBV6-2/TRBV6-3
clone_size: NA
cdr3_nt: TGTGCGACCTCTGGCGTGAGTACTGGCACAGATACGCAGCATTTT
cdr3_aa: CATSGVSTGTDTQHF

d_call: NA
j_call: TRBJ2-7
v_call: TRBV4-2
clone_size: many
cdr3_nt: TGTGCCAGCAGCCAAGAAAGACAGTACGAGCAGTACTTC
cdr3_aa: CASSQERQYEQYF

d_call: NA
j_call: TRBJ2-7
v_call: TRBV7-9
clone_size: few
cdr3_nt: TGTGCCAGCAGCCCGGCTTCAACCTCCTACGAGCAGTACTTC
cdr3_aa: CASSPASTSYEQYF

d_call: NA
j_call: TRBJ2-7
v_call: TRBV11-3
clone_size: once
cdr3_nt: TGTACCAGCAGCTTAAATCGAAACGAGCAGTACTTC
cdr3_aa: CTSSLNRNEQYF

d_call: NA
j_call: TRBJ2-6
v_call: TRBV20-1
clone_size: many
cdr3_nt: TGCAGTGCTTACTCTGGGGCCAACGTCCTGACTTTC
cdr3_aa: CSAYSGANVLTF

d_call: NA
j_call: TRBJ1-5
v_call: TRBV7-9
clone_size: NA
cdr3_nt: TGTGCCAGCAACGCCGGCGGGAAGTACAATCAGCCCCAGCATTTT
cdr3_aa: CASNAGGKYNQPQHF

d_call: NA
j_call: TRBJ2-2
v_call: TRBV14
clone_size: once
cdr3_nt: TGTACCAGCAGCCAAGTTGGAGATATCACCGGGGAGCTGTTTTTT
cdr3_aa: CTSSQVGDITGELFF

d_call: NA
j_call: TRBJ2-5
v_call: TRBV4-1
clone_size: NA
cdr3_nt: TGCGCCAGCAGCCCAGTATCAGGGCGGCCCCAAGAGACCCAGTACTTC
cdr3_aa: CASSPVSGRPQETQYF

d_call: TRBD2
j_call: TRBJ2-1
v_call: TRBV30
clone_size: once
cdr3_nt: TGTGCCTGGAGTGTAGGGCTAGCGGGAGACGATAAGCAGTTCTTC
cdr3_aa: CAWSVGLAGDDKQFF

d_call: NA
j_call: TRBJ2-7
v_call: TRBV4-3
clone_size: NA
cdr3_nt: TGCGCCAGCAGCCAAGGAACCAGAGACTACGAGCACTACTTT
cdr3_aa: CASSQGTRDYEHYF

d_call: TRBD2
j_call: TRBJ2-7
v_call: TRBV4-2
clone_size: NA
cdr3_nt: TGTGCCAGCAGCCACAGACTAGCGGGGGACGAAACTGGCTTCTACGAGCAGTACTTC
cdr3_aa: CASSHRLAGDETGFYEQYF

d_call: NA
j_call: TRBJ2-1
v_call: TRBV5-1
clone_size: NA
cdr3_nt: TGCGCCCGCAGCTTAAAGACTCAGCAGTTCTTC
cdr3_aa: CARSLKTQQFF

d_call: NA
j_call: TRBJ1-1
v_call: TRBV4-3
clone_size: NA
cdr3_nt: TGCGCCAGCAGCCGAGATCTCTCAACTGAAGCTTTCTTT
cdr3_aa: CASSRDLSTEAFF

d_call: NA
j_call: TRBJ2-1
v_call: TRBV6-2/TRBV6-3
clone_size: once
cdr3_nt: TGTGCCAGCAGTTTCACTAGTGGGACCAATGGGCAGTTCTTC
cdr3_aa: CASSFTSGTNGQFF

d_call: TRBD2
j_call: TRBJ2-1
v_call: TRBV4-1
clone_size: NA
cdr3_nt: TGCGCCAGCAGCCAAGGACCAGGACTAGTTGATGAGCAGTTCTTC
cdr3_aa: CASSQGPGLVDEQFF

d_call: NA
j_call: TRBJ2-7
v_call: TRBV11-3
clone_size: NA
cdr3_nt: TGTGCCGGCAGCTTAGCTGGGACACTTTCCTACGAGCAGTACTTC
cdr3_aa: CAGSLAGTLSYEQYF

d_call: TRBD1
j_call: TRBJ1-6
v_call: TRBV20-1
clone_size: few
cdr3_nt: TGCAGTGCTCTAGGACAGGGCACATATTCACCCCTCCACTTT
cdr3_aa: CSALGQGTYSPLHF

d_call: TRBD2
j_call: TRBJ2-1
v_call: TRBV10-2
clone_size: once
cdr3_nt: TGCGCCAGCAATCCGGGACTAGCGGGGAGATCGGATCTCTACAATGAGCAGTTCTTC
cdr3_aa: CASNPGLAGRSDLYNEQFF

d_call: NA
j_call: TRBJ1-4
v_call: TRBV12-3/TRBV12-4
clone_size: few
cdr3_nt: TGTGCCAGCAGAAAACCTAGGGACTATGAAAAACTGTTTTTT
cdr3_aa: CASRKPRDYEKLFF

d_call: NA
j_call: TRBJ2-7
v_call: TRBV7-2
clone_size: NA
cdr3_nt: TGTGCCAGCAGTAGCCCGGGCCTCAGCTCCTACGGGCACTACTTC
cdr3_aa: CASSSPGLSSYGHYF

d_call: TRBD1
j_call: TRBJ1-6
v_call: TRBV4-2
clone_size: NA
cdr3_nt: TGTGCCGGCAGCCAGGAGACAGGGGCTAATTCACCCCTCCACTTC
cdr3_aa: CAGSQETGANSPLHF

d_call: NA
j_call: TRBJ2-3
v_call: TRBV2
clone_size: few
cdr3_nt: TGTGCCAGCAGAACGTCCGCTGAGGATACGCAGTATTTT
cdr3_aa: CASRTSAEDTQYF

d_call: NA
j_call: TRBJ2-1
v_call: TRBV11-2
clone_size: NA
cdr3_nt: TGTACCAGCAGCTTAGTGGGGGAACTGCCTCACCTAGGGGAGCAGTTCTTC
cdr3_aa: CTSSLVGELPHLGEQFF